The 6 T cell receptor beta chains reported below all come from one sample, sequenced in a study of T cells in Graves' hyperthyroidism and ophthalmopathy. RNA transcripts were the template for amplifying TCR beta CDR3 regions. The HTBI primer set drove a first-round RT-PCR of the TCR CDR3. Each CDR3 protein is one row after TCRdb ran MiXCR on the multiplex PCR reads. This table has around 690,000 distinct CDR3 sequences, roughly a sixth appearing once. Sequences were obtained from blood. Receptor source: a man aged 45 to 65 with Graves' hyperthyroidism.

This clonotype was counted many times. The chain has TRBV27 and TRBJ2-5, with 14 bases matching TRBD2. V lost 8 bases, J lost 5 bases, and 7 bases stayed unmatched. The CDR3 consists of 15 residues. Germline V CDR1 and CDR2: MNHEY, SMNVEV (reference sequence). As DNA, the CDR3 is TGTGCCAGCCGGGGACTAGCGGGAGAGTGGGAGACCCAGTACTTC. Encoded protein: CASRGLAGEWETQYF.

This clonotype was detected many times. The chain's CDR3 is CAISQQGYTEAFF. The DNA for the CDR3 is TGTGCCATCAGTCAACAGGGCTACACTGAAGCTTTCTTT. This chain joins TRBV10-3 and TRBJ1-1; D possibly corresponds to TRBD1 (6 bases). Germline V gene data show CDR1 as ENHRY and CDR2 as SYGVKD. CDR3 length: 13 residues. The V end was cut by 5 bases, the J end by 3 bases, with 10 bases between.

Ten or more counts support this clonotype. This sequence joins TRBV29-1 and TRBJ2-7; D not certain. Germline loops: CDR1 SQVTM, CDR2 ANQGSEA. V dropped 4 bases and J dropped 0 bases, with 13 bases sitting between them. CDR3 length: 14 amino acids. The CDR3 reads CSVAGGLGSYEQYF. DNA of the CDR3: TGCAGCGTTGCGGGTGGGCTAGGCTCCTACGAGCAGTACTTC.

In its sample, this clonotype was seen many times. The rearrangement joins TRBV24-1 to TRBJ1-2; D possibly corresponds to TRBD1 (6 bases). Trimming pared 3 bases from V and 5 bases from J, leaving 9 bases between. This CDR3 is 13 amino acids long. Looked up from germline, CDR1 is KGHDR and CDR2 is SFDVKD. In DNA, the CDR3 is TGTGCCACCAGTGATAACAGGGAGTATGGCTACACCTTC. This codes for CATSDNREYGYTF.

This clonotype was observed many times. The chain is built from TRBV30 and TRBJ1-2, with D perhaps matching TRBD1 (6 bases). The V end lost 3 bases, the J end lost 6 bases, and 8 bases lay between the germline ends. The CDR3 has 11 residues. Germline CDR1 GTSNPN, CDR2 SVGIG (reference sequence). CDR3 coding DNA: TGTGCCTGGAGCAGGGGACATGGCTACACCTTC. This translates into CAWSRGHGYTF.

This clonotype was observed a handful of times. V is TRBV6-1 and J is TRBJ1-5; D is perhaps TRBD1 (5 bases). The CDR3 totals 14 residues. V was trimmed by 10 bases and J by 0 bases, leaving 13 bases between them. Per the germline V gene, CDR1 is MNHNS and CDR2 is SASEGT. CDR3 sequence: CATTDTDSNQPQHF. In nucleotides, the CDR3 is TGTGCCACCACGGACACCGATAGCAATCAGCCCCAGCATTTT.